A selection of T cell receptor beta chains follows, all from one sample in a study of blood T cell repertoires in COVID-19. Here immunoSEQ multiplex PCR was the method, and the copy in TCRdb shows in-frame clones only, minus some. Of 120,000 to 150,000 clones detected, roughly 80% appear once; the ten largest clones hold roughly 3%. Sequencing was performed on peripheral blood. These receptors were taken from a woman in her 40s with active or convalescent COVID-19. Each CDR3 is given without its conserved first and last residue. The order of the fields is J gene, D gene, clone size, V gene, CDR3 protein. A D gene is named only where the DNA matches it firmly. Only part of the rows carry a size: once, few, many, or a class if the clone is expanded.

j_call: TRBJ2-1
d_call: -
clone_size: -
v_call: TRBV5-4
cdr3_aa: ASSPQGGNEQF

j_call: TRBJ1-1
d_call: -
clone_size: -
v_call: TRBV21-1
cdr3_aa: ASSKDANSCSTEAF

j_call: TRBJ2-7
d_call: TRBD1
clone_size: -
v_call: TRBV5-4
cdr3_aa: ASSLWDSRAYEQY

j_call: TRBJ2-7
d_call: TRBD1
clone_size: -
v_call: TRBV27
cdr3_aa: ASSPLDRAKQY

j_call: TRBJ1-2
d_call: -
clone_size: -
v_call: TRBV19
cdr3_aa: ATRPSLGRAYGYT

j_call: TRBJ2-5
d_call: TRBD2
clone_size: -
v_call: TRBV9
cdr3_aa: ASSVRPSGHQETQY

j_call: TRBJ1-5
d_call: -
clone_size: -
v_call: TRBV2
cdr3_aa: ASSPTVYQPQH

j_call: TRBJ1-3
d_call: -
clone_size: -
v_call: TRBV5-1
cdr3_aa: ASSLGGPGNTIY

j_call: TRBJ1-1
d_call: -
clone_size: -
v_call: TRBV5-1
cdr3_aa: ASSLERLKNTEAF

j_call: TRBJ1-1
d_call: -
clone_size: -
v_call: TRBV7-9
cdr3_aa: ASSLGRPGRRSTEAF

j_call: TRBJ2-1
d_call: -
clone_size: -
v_call: TRBV20-1
cdr3_aa: SASLSVSYNEQF

j_call: TRBJ1-1
d_call: TRBD1
clone_size: -
v_call: TRBV18
cdr3_aa: ASSLDRGAEAF

j_call: TRBJ1-5
d_call: -
clone_size: -
v_call: TRBV2
cdr3_aa: ASRLTGNQPQH

j_call: TRBJ1-2
d_call: -
clone_size: few
v_call: TRBV30
cdr3_aa: AWSALDRPVANYGYT

j_call: TRBJ2-1
d_call: TRBD2
clone_size: -
v_call: TRBV15
cdr3_aa: ATSREGTSGYNEQF

j_call: TRBJ1-4
d_call: -
clone_size: -
v_call: TRBV11-3
cdr3_aa: ASSLTVPNEKLF

j_call: TRBJ1-5
d_call: TRBD1
clone_size: -
v_call: TRBV28
cdr3_aa: ASSPGQGGNQPQH

j_call: TRBJ2-3
d_call: TRBD2
clone_size: -
v_call: TRBV28
cdr3_aa: ASLPSGGITSTDTQY